This TCR beta chain is drawn from a study of blood T cell repertoires in COVID-19. About the study: PBMCs, B-cell-depleted T cells, or T cells were the source of the cDNA or gDNA that made up the material.

Original methodology: Scientists estimated how many nucleated cells there were by amplifying reference gene primers. Profiling relied on immunoSEQ multiplex PCR, and the TCRdb table lists in-frame clones only, not all of them. V and J calls and clone size are as listed in that table; D and trimming were resolved from the DNA. The data hold about 46,000 clones, with more than 75% observed a single time. Specimen: peripheral blood. The sequence was obtained from a human donor in a cohort sampled during active COVID-19.

CDR3 in DNA: TGTGCCAGCAGCAGAGGAGGGACAGGGATTAGCAATCAGCCCCAGCATTTT. Its protein product is CASSRGGTGISNQPQHF. This sequence joins TRBV6-2 or TRBV6-3 and TRBJ1-5; TRBD1 aligns across 9 bases. Germline CDR1 MNHEY, CDR2 SVGEGT. With V trimmed by 6 bases and J by 0 bases, 9 bases remained unmatched. The CDR3 has 17 amino acids.